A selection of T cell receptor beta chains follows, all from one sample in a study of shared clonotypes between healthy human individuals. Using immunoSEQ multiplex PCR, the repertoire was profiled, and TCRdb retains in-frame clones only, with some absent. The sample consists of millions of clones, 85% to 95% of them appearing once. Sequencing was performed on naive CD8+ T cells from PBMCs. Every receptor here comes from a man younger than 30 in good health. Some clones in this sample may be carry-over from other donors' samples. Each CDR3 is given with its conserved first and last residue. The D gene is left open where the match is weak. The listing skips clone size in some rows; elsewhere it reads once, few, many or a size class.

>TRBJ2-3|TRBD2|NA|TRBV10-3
CAIRGKLAGAEDTQYF
TGTGCCATCAGGGGCAAACTAGCGGGAGCAGAAGATACGCAGTATTTT
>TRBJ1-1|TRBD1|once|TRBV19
CASSRDREGMNTEAFF
TGTGCCAGTAGTAGGGACAGGGAGGGCATGAACACTGAAGCTTTCTTT
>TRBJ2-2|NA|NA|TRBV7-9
CASSRANTGELFF
TGTGCCAGCAGCCGGGCCAACACCGGGGAGCTGTTTTTT
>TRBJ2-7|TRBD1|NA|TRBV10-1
CASSETGGSYEQYF
TGCGCCAGCAGTGAGACAGGGGGATCCTACGAGCAGTACTTC
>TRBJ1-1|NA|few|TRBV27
CASRAPGNEAFF
TGTGCCAGCAGGGCGCCGGGTAATGAAGCTTTCTTT
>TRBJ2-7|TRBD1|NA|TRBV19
CASSFGQGTPYEQYF
TGTGCCAGTAGTTTCGGACAGGGGACCCCCTACGAGCAGTACTTC
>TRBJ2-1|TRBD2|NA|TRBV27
CASSLRTSGYNEQFF
TGTGCCAGCAGTTTGCGGACTAGCGGGTACAATGAGCAGTTCTTC
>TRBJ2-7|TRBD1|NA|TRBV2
CARGPGQSYEQYF
TGTGCCAGGGGACCGGGACAGAGCTACGAGCAGTACTTC
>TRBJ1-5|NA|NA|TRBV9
CASSAGRGGPQHF
TGTGCCAGCAGCGCCGGCCGTGGGGGGCCCCAGCATTTT
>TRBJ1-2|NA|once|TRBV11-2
CASSLERGGGNYGYTF
TGTGCCAGCAGCTTAGAGCGGGGGGGAGGGAACTATGGCTACACCTTC
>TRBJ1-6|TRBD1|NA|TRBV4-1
CASHMGQGGSPLHF
TGCGCCAGCCACATGGGACAGGGAGGTTCACCCCTCCACTTT
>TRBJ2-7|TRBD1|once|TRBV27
CASRPGGSLYEQYF
TGTGCCAGCAGACCAGGGGGTTCTCTCTACGAGCAGTACTTC
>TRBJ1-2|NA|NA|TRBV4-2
CASSQGEVGLGYGYTF
TGTGCCAGCAGCCAAGGGGAGGTAGGGCTCGGGTATGGCTACACCTTC
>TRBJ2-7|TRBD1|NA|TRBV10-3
CAISDPDRGREQYF
TGTGCCATCAGTGACCCCGACAGGGGGCGCGAGCAGTACTTC
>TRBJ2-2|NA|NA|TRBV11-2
CASSFRQTGELFF
TGTGCCAGCAGCTTTCGACAGACCGGGGAGCTGTTTTTT
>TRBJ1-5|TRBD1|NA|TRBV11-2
CASSQGGTGTGTDQPQHF
TGTGCCAGCAGCCAAGGTGGTACCGGGACAGGGACCGATCAGCCCCAGCATTTT
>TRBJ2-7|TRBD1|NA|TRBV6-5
CASSYSTGEFTHEQYF
TGTGCCAGCAGTTACTCGACAGGGGAGTTTACCCACGAGCAGTACTTC
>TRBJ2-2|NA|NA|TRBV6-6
CASSTRTGGTGELFF
TGTGCCAGCAGTACAAGGACTGGGGGTACCGGGGAGCTGTTTTTT
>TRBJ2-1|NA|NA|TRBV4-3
CASSPRDSYNEQFF
TGCGCCAGCAGCCCTCGTGACTCCTACAATGAGCAGTTCTTC
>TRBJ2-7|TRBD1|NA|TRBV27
CASRTGASEQYF
TGTGCCAGCAGGACAGGGGCATCCGAGCAGTACTTC
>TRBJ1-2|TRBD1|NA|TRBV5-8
CASSSDRGGTLWGGYTF
TGTGCCAGCAGCTCGGACAGGGGAGGGACCCTCTGGGGTGGCTACACCTTC
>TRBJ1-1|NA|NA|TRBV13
CASSLPSGNTEAFF
TGTGCCAGCAGCTTACCCTCGGGGAACACTGAAGCTTTCTTT
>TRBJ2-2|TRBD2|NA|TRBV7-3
CASNPHPTLAGAGELFF
TGTGCCAGCAATCCTCACCCTACACTAGCGGGAGCCGGGGAGCTGTTTTTT
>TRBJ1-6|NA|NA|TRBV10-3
CAITMTAQGSPLHF
TGTGCCATCACTATGACAGCGCAAGGTTCACCCCTCCACTTT
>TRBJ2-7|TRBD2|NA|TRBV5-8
CASAQRGYYEQYF
TGTGCCAGCGCTCAGCGGGGGTACTACGAGCAGTACTTC
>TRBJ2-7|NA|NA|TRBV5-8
CVAGQGENYEQYF
TGTGTCGCGGGGCAGGGGGAAAACTACGAGCAGTACTTC
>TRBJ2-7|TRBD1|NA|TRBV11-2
CASSYTGAPNYEQYF
TGTGCCAGCAGCTACACAGGGGCTCCTAACTACGAGCAGTACTTC
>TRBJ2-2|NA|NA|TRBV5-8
CASSLDRNTGELFF
TGTGCCAGCAGCTTGGACAGGAACACCGGGGAGCTGTTTTTT